These 5 T cell receptor beta chains were sequenced from one sample in a study of blood T cell repertoires in COVID-19. Repertoires were generated with immunoSEQ multiplex PCR, while TCRdb's copy carries only in-frame clones and drops some. The table has over 150,000 clones, 80% to 90% seen once; the top ten hold approximately 2%. Sequencing was carried out using peripheral blood. The receptors come from a young man who had recovered from COVID-19.

V gene TRBV15 combines with J gene TRBJ2-1, with D perhaps TRBD2 (7 bases). With 1 base removed from V and 8 bases from J, the gap between germline ends came to 18 bases. This CDR3 region has 16 residues. The germline V gene encodes CDR1 LNHNV and CDR2 YYDKDF (reference sequence). The CDR3 sequence: CATSRGGREIRDEQFF. The CDR3 region has the DNA TGTGCCACCAGCAGAGGGGGGCGGGAGATAAGGGATGAGCAGTTCTTC.

The rearrangement uses TRBV27 and TRBJ2-1; weak D call: TRBD2 (6 bases). V was pared by 3 bases and J by 8 bases, with 20 bases between. Germline CDR1 MNHEY, CDR2 SMNVEV (reference sequence). The CDR3 consists of 16 residues. The CDR3 nucleotides are TGTGCCAGCAGTTTCCGATCCCGGGACTGGGGCTATGAGCAGTTCTTC. Amino acids: CASSFRSRDWGYEQFF.

CDR3 sequence reads: CASSPGLAGVDTQYF. The CDR3 coding sequence is TGTGCCAGCTCACCGGGACTAGCGGGAGTCGATACGCAGTATTTT. The gene calls are TRBV18 and TRBJ2-3, with 14 bases lining up with TRBD2. The CDR3 sequence is 15 residues long. CDR1 is KGHSH, CDR2 LQKENI, per germline. The V gene end was trimmed by 3 bases and the J gene end by 6 bases; junction bases not matched to a gene: 2. The entire variable domain, with the rest obtained from reference TRBV18 and TRBJ2-3, is as follows: NAGVMQNPRHLVRRRGQEARLRCSPMKGHSHVYWYRQLPEEGLKFMVYLQKENIIDESGMPKERFSAEFPKEGPSILRIQQVVRGDSAAYFCASSPGLAGVDTQYFGPGTRLTVL.

The gene calls are TRBV11-2 and TRBJ2-7; TRBD2 matches 9 bases. The germline V gene encodes CDR1 SGHAT and CDR2 FQNNGV. CDR3 size: 14 residues. Trimming took 3 bases from V and 4 from J; bases not matched to a gene: 4. The CDR3 region has the DNA TGTGCCAGCAGCTTTAGCGGGAGTCAGTACGAGCAGTACTTC. Its translation is CASSFSGSQYEQYF.

The chain recombines TRBV3-1 (or the pseudogene TRBV3-2) with TRBJ2-3, with 7 bases that match TRBD2. The CDR3 has 15 residues. V was pared by 0 bases and J by 6 bases, with 6 bases of the junction left unmatched. Germline CDR1 LGHDT, CDR2 YNNKEL (reference sequence). The CDR3 sequence: CASSQDGLGPDTQYF. The CDR3, as DNA: TGTGCCAGCAGCCAAGACGGACTAGGTCCGGATACGCAGTATTTT.